These 28 T cell receptor beta chains came from one sample sequenced in a study of early T cells in non-severe SARS-CoV-2 infection. MiXCR, applied by TCRdb to the 5' RACE reads, yields one record per CDR3 protein. This table has tens of thousands of distinct CDR3 sequences, 11% to 15% appearing once. The sample taken for sequencing was whole blood. All receptors derive from an adult who was a healthcare worker with PCR-confirmed SARS-CoV-2 infection or an uninfected control (not recorded which).

This clonotype was observed a handful of times. The chain employs TRBV28 and TRBJ1-5; 9 bases agree with TRBD1. V shed 6 bases, J shed 6 bases, and the junction held 9 bases outside the gene matches. The CDR3 runs to 15 residues. Germline CDR1 MDHEN, CDR2 SYDVKM. The CDR3 spells CASSQDRGVGQPQHF. The CDR3 nucleotides are TGTGCCAGCAGCCAGGACAGGGGAGTGGGTCAGCCCCAGCATTTT.

This chain joins TRBV28 and TRBJ2-7; 7 bases match TRBD1. Germline-derived CDR1 and CDR2 are MDHEN and SYDVKM. This CDR3 region has 15 residues. The trim removed 7 bases at V and 0 bases at J, leaving 9 bases unmatched. CDR3 amino acids: CASNSGTAFSYEQYF. The CDR3 DNA reads TGTGCCAGCAACTCGGGGACAGCGTTCTCCTACGAGCAGTACTTC.

This clonotype has a count of ten or more. The chain employs TRBV10-1 and TRBJ2-5; 8 bases fit TRBD1. The CDR3 covers 15 residues. V shed 3 bases and J 4 bases; nucleotides not matched to a gene: 7. Germline CDR1 is WNHNN and CDR2 is SYGVQD (reference sequence). CDR3 nucleotides: TGCGCCAGCAGTGACCAGACAGGGGCGGGAGAGACCCAGTACTTC. Its translation is CASSDQTGAGETQYF.

This clonotype was seen many times. The chain joins TRBV7-9 to TRBJ1-4, with 10 bases matching TRBD1. The V and J ends lost 5 bases and 7 bases, in that order; junction bases with no gene match: 7. The CDR3 sequence is 15 residues long. Looked up from germline, CDR1 is SEHNR and CDR2 is FQNEAQ (reference sequence). CDR3 in DNA: TGTGCCAGCAGCCCCGGGGACAGGGGATCTGAAAAACTGTTTTTT. It translates to CASSPGDRGSEKLFF.

The genes are TRBV28 and TRBJ2-7; D is unresolved. With 6 bases removed from V and 4 bases from J, the gap between germline ends came to 13 bases. CDR3 length: 13 amino acids. In germline, CDR1 is MDHEN, CDR2 SYDVKM. The CDR3 is CASREPVGYEQYF. CDR3 bases: TGTGCCAGCAGAGAGCCCGTGGGTTACGAGCAGTACTTC.

The sample holds a few counts of this clonotype. The CDR3 reads CASSQGETGTSYGYTF. The CDR3 nucleotides read TGCGCCAGCAGCCAAGGGGAGACAGGAACCAGCTATGGCTACACCTTC. The chain has TRBV4-1 and TRBJ1-2; maybe TRBD1 (6 bases). The CDR3 consists of 16 residues. In germline, CDR1 is MGHRA, CDR2 YSYEKL. Deletions cut 1 base from V and 4 bases from J, with 16 bases between.

For this clonotype: One end of the junction varies from germline; a read error may be responsible. The J gene is TRBJ2-1, the V gene TRBV10-2, with TRBD2 matching over 11 bases. CDR1 is WSHSY and CDR2 is SAAADI in the germline V gene. The CDR3 runs 14 residues. CDR3 residues: CANSEGGLADEQFF. CDR3 nucleotide sequence: TGCGCCAACAGTGAGGGGGGACTAGCGGATGAGCAGTTCTTC.

This chain connects TRBV9 to TRBJ1-1; D perhaps matches TRBD1 (5 bases). Germline-derived CDR1 and CDR2 are SGDLS and YYNGEE. The length of the CDR3 is 16 residues. Trimming removed 4 bases from V and 4 bases from J, with 20 bases in between. As DNA, the CDR3 is TGTGCCAGCAGCCCCACCGTCGGGCAGGGCGGCACTGAAGCTTTCTTT. Translating it yields CASSPTVGQGGTEAFF.

This clonotype was found many times. The chain couples TRBV11-3 to TRBJ2-3; 13 bases map to TRBD2. V shed 2 bases, J shed 2 bases, and the junction held 13 bases outside the gene matches. This CDR3 has 20 residues. Germline V lookup: CDR1 SGHNT, CDR2 YENEEA. In DNA, the CDR3 is TGTGCCAGCAGCTTATCCCCGAGATATGGGACTAGCGGGGACACAGATACGCAGTATTTT. It specifies CASSLSPRYGTSGDTDTQYF.

V and J are TRBV6-5 and TRBJ2-5; D ambiguous. The ends were cut back, 6 bases at V and 0 bases at J, with 8 bases in the middle. The CDR3 length is 13 residues. Looked up from germline, CDR1 is MNHEY and CDR2 is SVGAGI. The CDR3 loop is CASSPKYQETQYF. DNA for the CDR3: TGTGCCAGCAGCCCCAAGTACCAAGAGACCCAGTACTTC.

The table lists this clonotype with many counts. This sequence joins TRBV7-3 and TRBJ2-5, with D perhaps matching TRBD2 (6 bases). V was pared by 0 bases and J by 5 bases, with 7 bases between. The CDR3 totals 13 residues. Germline loops: CDR1 SGHTA, CDR2 FQGTGA. CDR3 amino acids: CASSLTGGETQYF. The CDR3 region has the DNA TGTGCCAGCAGCTTAACCGGGGGTGAGACCCAGTACTTC.

The table lists this clonotype with a count of one. This chain links TRBV11-2 with TRBJ2-3; no clear D gene. The germline gives CDR1 SGHAT, CDR2 FQNNGV. The ends were cut back, 5 bases at V and 0 bases at J, with 6 bases in the middle. CDR3 length equals 13 residues. The CDR3 spells CASSLRSTDTQYF. Here the CDR3 DNA reads TGTGCCAGCAGCCTTAGGAGCACAGATACGCAGTATTTT.

This sequence joins TRBV6-5 and TRBJ2-7, with 8 bases that match TRBD1. V was clipped by 2 bases and J by 6 bases; unmatched bases: 3. Germline CDR1 MNHEY, CDR2 SVGAGI. CDR3 size: 13 residues. For the CDR3, the DNA is TGTGCCAGCAGTTACCCTGGGACAGGCGAGCAGTACTTC. Its protein product is CASSYPGTGEQYF.

The chain has TRBV28 and TRBJ1-1, with 7 bases that match TRBD1. CDR1 MDHEN and CDR2 SYDVKM come from the germline V gene. V lost 3 bases and J lost 4; bases outside the gene matches: 5. This CDR3 spans 14 amino acids. CDR3 coding DNA: TGTGCCAGCAGTTTTCTCGACAGGGCCACTGAAGCTTTCTTT. Translating it yields CASSFLDRATEAFF. The whole variable domain, remainder taken from reference TRBV28 and TRBJ1-1, is DVKVTQSSRYLVKRTGEKVFLECVQDMDHENMFWYRQDPGLGLRLIYFSYDVKMKEKGDIPEGYSVSREKKERFSLILESASTNQTSMYLCASSFLDRATEAFFGQGTRLTVV.

This clonotype was detected only a few times. This rearrangement joins TRBV6-5 to TRBJ2-4; D tentatively fits TRBD1 or TRBD2 (5 bases each). This CDR3 contains 17 residues. Trimming pared 2 bases from V and 1 base from J, leaving 15 bases between. Germline V lookup: CDR1 MNHEY, CDR2 SVGAGI. The CDR3 DNA sequence: TGTGCCAGCAGTTACGAGGGACCTGGGGCTGCCAAAAACATTCAGTACTTC. It is translated as CASSYEGPGAAKNIQYF.

This clonotype was recorded many times. The CDR3 reads CASRGTEQYQPQHF. Written as DNA, the CDR3 is TGTGCCAGCAGAGGGACCGAACAATATCAGCCCCAGCATTTT. The genes are TRBV6-6 and TRBJ1-5, with D possibly matching TRBD1 (5 bases). This CDR3 contains 14 residues. Germline loops: CDR1 MNHNY, CDR2 SVGAGI (reference sequence). Trimming stripped 6 bases from V and 5 bases from J, with 14 bases between.

This clonotype was observed many times. The V call is TRBV7-9, the J call TRBJ1-1; D gene ambiguous. The CDR3 runs 14 residues. The germline V gene has CDR1 SEHNR and CDR2 FQNEAQ (reference sequence). V was trimmed by 3 bases and J by 3 bases, leaving 11 bases between them. This chain's CDR3 is CASSLGSFDTEAFF. In DNA, the CDR3 is TGTGCCAGCAGCTTGGGTTCATTTGACACTGAAGCTTTCTTT.

This clonotype has only a few counts. The genes are TRBV10-2 and TRBJ1-1; D gene uncertain. CDR3 size: 12 residues. Germline CDR1 WSHSY, CDR2 SAAADI. Deletions cut 8 bases from V and 1 base from J, with 8 bases between. CDR3 in amino acids: CASRYANTEAFF. The CDR3 DNA is TGCGCCAGCCGGTATGCGAACACTGAAGCTTTCTTT.

The chain joins TRBV7-2 to TRBJ1-2; 7 bases are a match to TRBD1. V gave up 1 base and J gave up 4 bases; unmatched junction bases: 6. Germline V lookup: CDR1 SGHTA, CDR2 FQGNSA. There are 15 residues in the CDR3. The CDR3 protein is CASSLDPGQPYGYTF. CDR3 coding DNA: TGTGCCAGCAGCTTAGATCCGGGACAGCCCTATGGCTACACCTTC.

This clonotype was seen repeatedly, ten times or more. The gene calls are TRBV11-2 and TRBJ2-5; no firm D call. This CDR3 is 14 amino acids long. Germline lookup yields CDR1 SGHAT and CDR2 FQNNGV. Trimming pared 2 bases from V and 5 bases from J, leaving 12 bases between. The CDR3 DNA is TGTGCCAGCAGCTTACTAGGGATGGAGGAGACCCAGTACTTC. It yields the protein CASSLLGMEETQYF. Looking up the rest from reference TRBV11-2 and TRBJ2-5 gives the full variable domain: EAGVAQSPRYKIIEKRQSVAFWCNPISGHATLYWYQQILGQGPKLLIQFQNNGVVDDSQLPKDRFSAERLKGVDSTLKIQPAKLEDSAVYLCASSLLGMEETQYFGPGTRLLVL.

This clonotype was counted many times. CDR3 region: CASSQVGELGAFF. The CDR3, as DNA: TGCGCCAGCAGCCAAGTCGGCGAACTAGGGGCTTTCTTT. The rearrangement uses TRBV4-1 and TRBJ1-1; D is ambiguous. V was trimmed by 1 base and J by 11 bases, leaving 14 bases between them. The length of the CDR3 is 13 residues. CDR1 MGHRA and CDR2 YSYEKL come from the germline V gene.

This clonotype was observed a handful of times. This chain uses TRBV19 with TRBJ2-3; 8 bases match TRBD1. This CDR3 is 17 amino acids long. After removal of 7 bases from V and 1 base from J, the junction contained 13 bases not matched to a gene. Germline V CDR1 and CDR2: LNHDA, SQIVND (reference sequence). The DNA for the CDR3 is TGTGCCAGTAAGGCAGGGGGCGAGCCAACTGGCACAGATACGCAGTATTTT. The encoded protein is CASKAGGEPTGTDTQYF.

The V call is TRBV11-2, the J call TRBJ1-1; a weak D match, TRBD1 (5 bases). Per the germline V gene, CDR1 is SGHAT and CDR2 is FQNNGV. The CDR3 contains 16 residues. V lost 0 bases, J lost 5 bases, and 16 bases lay in between. The CDR3 spells CASSLEGTRGGTEAFF. The DNA for the CDR3 is TGTGCCAGCAGCTTAGAGGGGACCCGGGGAGGAACTGAAGCTTTCTTT. Full variable domain (rest looked up from reference TRBV11-2 and TRBJ1-1): EAGVAQSPRYKIIEKRQSVAFWCNPISGHATLYWYQQILGQGPKLLIQFQNNGVVDDSQLPKDRFSAERLKGVDSTLKIQPAKLEDSAVYLCASSLEGTRGGTEAFFGQGTRLTVV.

This clonotype appeared a few times. The rearrangement links TRBV6-5 to TRBJ2-5, with D possibly called TRBD1 or TRBD2 (5 bases each). CDR3 size: 17 residues. The germline CDR1 and CDR2 sequences are MNHEY and SVGAGI. Trimming shortened V by 0 bases and J by 1 base, and 15 bases separated the two germline ends. For the CDR3, the DNA is TGTGCCAGCAGTTACTCGACGGTAGGGGAGCTCCAAGAGACCCAGTACTTC. This encodes CASSYSTVGELQETQYF.

The table lists this clonotype with a few counts. J is TRBJ2-3 and V is TRBV6-5, with D unresolved. Germline CDR1 and CDR2: MNHEY and SVGAGI. V was pared by 0 bases and J by 4 bases, with 5 bases between. The CDR3 is 13 residues long. CDR3 nucleotides: TGTGCCAGCAGTTACTCTGGGGCAGATACGCAGTATTTT. This codes for CASSYSGADTQYF.

Only one count was recorded for this clonotype. V is TRBV6-4 and J is TRBJ1-5, with D uncertain. The CDR3 extends over 13 amino acids. V lost 6 bases and J lost 5, with 11 bases in between. Germline CDR1 reads MRHNA; CDR2 reads SNTAGT. CDR3 bases: TGTGCCAGCAGCGGCGAAGTGGATCAGCCCCAGCATTTT. Its protein is CASSGEVDQPQHF.

This clonotype was seen more than once but under ten times. V gene TRBV6-5 combines with J gene TRBJ1-1; D might be TRBD1 (5 bases). In germline, CDR1 is MNHEY, CDR2 SVGAGI. V gave up 3 bases and J gave up 0 bases, with 8 bases separating them. There are 14 residues in the CDR3. The DNA of the CDR3 is TGTGCCAGCAGTTATCAGGGTGTGAACACTGAAGCTTTCTTT. Translated, it gives CASSYQGVNTEAFF.

This clonotype was detected only a few times. CDR3 sequence reads: CASSQDILATGSNSNQPQHF. DNA of the CDR3: TGCGCCAGCAGCCAAGATATTCTTGCCACCGGGAGTAATAGCAATCAGCCCCAGCATTTT. The chain combines TRBV4-3 with TRBJ1-5, with D unresolved. Trimming took off 0 bases at V and 0 bases at J, with 21 bases between the two ends. The CDR3 runs to 20 residues. The V gene's germline CDR1 is LGHNA and CDR2 YSLEER.